The 2 T cell receptor beta chains presented below share a single source sample, sequenced in a study of CD8+ T cells in alopecia areata (dated 2018 in TCRdb). Receptor amplification or capture employed the immunoSEQ multiplex PCR assay. For TCR sequencing, RNA was extracted from every sample and reverse transcribed into cDNA to serve as template. Sourced from immuneACCESS, this table was stored by TCRdb with only in-frame sequences that have V and J called. A share of the clones is absent; for the studies checked, an unresolved V gene accounts for under half, and the remainder has no known explanation. The sample data list 200,000 to 250,000 clones, and more than 45% of these were observed just once. The top ten clones comprise more than 0.4% of the sample. Explained via the paper, the time point label denotes: baseline before oral tofacitinib. The sample here was CD4+ T cells sorted from blood, taken at week 0. These receptors originate from a human donor with alopecia areata.

This chain uses TRBV1 with TRBJ2-3; the table's D gene call, TRBD2, was not cross checked with the DNA. TRBV1 is described as a pseudogene. The CDR3 length is 14 residues. This chain's CDR3 is CTSSLTSGLDTQYF. The CDR3 DNA reads TGCACCAGCAGCCTAACTAGCGGGTTGGATACGCAGTATTTT.

V usage is TRBV9 and J usage is TRBJ1-2, with D possibly matching TRBD1 (5 bases). The V and J ends lost 4 bases and 4 bases respectively, with 14 bases between them. Per the germline V gene, CDR1 is SGDLS and CDR2 is YYNGEE. The CDR3 totals 14 residues. CDR3 nucleotides: TGTGCCAGCAGCATTCCCGGGACGCTCTATGGCTACACCTTC. Protein product: CASSIPGTLYGYTF.